The 25 T cell receptor beta chains below all came from one sample that was sequenced in a study of blood T cell repertoires in COVID-19. This table comes from immunoSEQ multiplex PCR, and its TCRdb copy is limited to in-frame clones, with some not included. The sample carries 330,000 or so clones, about nine tenths recorded once. The sequencing input was PBMCs or T cells enriched from blood (not recorded which). Source of these receptors: a woman aged 25-40 years who had been exposed to COVID-19.

This chain joins TRBV18 and TRBJ2-7; TRBD2 is a possible D gene (5 bases). Germline CDR1 KGHSH, CDR2 LQKENI. The V end was cut by 3 bases, the J end by 2 bases, with 17 bases between. The CDR3 extends over 16 amino acids. The CDR3 loop is CASSPVPGTTTYEQYF. The CDR3 DNA sequence: TGTGCCAGCTCACCCGTTCCGGGAACCACCACCTACGAGCAGTACTTC. Complete variable domain (other parts from reference TRBV18 and TRBJ2-7): NAGVMQNPRHLVRRRGQEARLRCSPMKGHSHVYWYRQLPEEGLKFMVYLQKENIIDESGMPKERFSAEFPKEGPSILRIQQVVRGDSAAYFCASSPVPGTTTYEQYFGPGTRLTVT.

This clone has a handful of counts. The chain employs TRBV5-1 and TRBJ2-2; 10 bases fit TRBD2. The CDR3 has 15 amino acids. The J segment lost 1 base and the V segment lost 4 bases, leaving 1 base of the junction unmatched. The germline CDR1 and CDR2 sequences are SGHRS and YFSETQ. This chain's CDR3 is CASSIAGGNTGELFF. CDR3 sequence (DNA): TGCGCCAGCAGCATAGCGGGAGGGAACACCGGGGAGCTGTTTTTT.

J is TRBJ1-1 and V is TRBV12-3 or TRBV12-4; no reliable D call. V was cut by 2 bases and J by 0 bases, with 4 bases left in between. The CDR3 is 13 residues long. The CDR3 DNA follows: TGTGCCAGCAGTTTATATCTGAACACTGAAGCTTTCTTT. It is translated as CASSLYLNTEAFF.

The V call is TRBV19, the J call TRBJ2-4; D may be TRBD2 (5 bases). The germline V and J ends were trimmed by 6 bases and 3 bases, with 15 bases remaining between them. Per germline, CDR1 LNHDA and CDR2 SQIVND (reference sequence). CDR3 size: 15 residues. In DNA form, the CDR3 reads TGTGCCAGTAGCACTCCCGGACGGGGCAAAAACATTCAGTACTTC. It yields the protein CASSTPGRGKNIQYF. Complete variable domain (other parts from reference TRBV19 and TRBJ2-4): DGGITQSPKYLFRKEGQNVTLSCEQNLNHDAMYWYRQDPGQGLRLIYYSQIVNDFQKGDIAEGYSVSREKKESFPLTVTSAQKNPTAFYLCASSTPGRGKNIQYFGAGTRLSVL.

This clone turned up a few times. One end of the junction does not line up with germline, which may come from a read error. The chain is built from TRBV29-1 and TRBJ1-2; 7 bases agree with TRBD1. CDR1 is SQVTM, CDR2 ANQGSEA, per germline. The CDR3 has 13 amino acids. The CDR3 DNA reads TGCAGCGTCGAAGGTCAGGGGGTCGGGGGCTACACCTTC. Its protein is CSVEGQGVGGYTF.

The chain couples TRBV6-5 to TRBJ1-5; TRBD1 agrees at 8 bases. After removal of 4 bases from V and 6 bases from J, the junction contained 5 bases not matched to a gene. CDR3 length: 14 amino acids. Per germline, CDR1 MNHEY and CDR2 SVGAGI. The CDR3, as DNA: TGTGCCAGCAGTTTGACAGGGGCAGCTCAGCCCCAGCATTTT. Residues: CASSLTGAAQPQHF.

In its sample, this clone was seen once. The chain has TRBV4-2 and TRBJ2-3, with 15 bases aligning to TRBD2. J was trimmed by 1 base and V by 0 bases; bases with no gene match: 5. This CDR3 is built from 19 residues. Germline-derived CDR1 and CDR2 are LGHNA and YNFKEQ. The CDR3 DNA sequence: TGTGCCAGCAGCCAAGAAGGGACTAGCGGGGGGAGGGGCACAGATACGCAGTATTTT. Amino acids: CASSQEGTSGGRGTDTQYF.

A single count supports this clone. The J gene is TRBJ1-2, the V gene TRBV30, with unresolved D. The V and J ends lost 3 bases and 7 bases respectively, with 15 bases between them. The CDR3 covers 13 residues. Looked up from germline, CDR1 is GTSNPN and CDR2 is SVGIG (reference sequence). CDR3 residues: CAWRATILRGYTF. Written as DNA, the CDR3 is TGTGCCTGGAGGGCCACTATATTGCGTGGCTACACCTTC.

This CDR3 reads CASRAGGHTEAFF. The CDR3 DNA reads TGTGCCAGCAGGGCAGGGGGGCACACTGAAGCTTTCTTT. The chain links TRBV6-5 to TRBJ1-1, with 7 bases identical to TRBD1. Unmatched junction bases numbered 4, after V lost 6 bases and J lost 3 bases. This CDR3 region has 13 residues. CDR1 is MNHEY, CDR2 SVGAGI, per germline.

The rearrangement links TRBV3-1 (or the pseudogene TRBV3-2) to TRBJ1-2; 9 bases map to TRBD1. The germline V gene encodes CDR1 LGHDT and CDR2 YNNKEL (reference sequence). V trimming: 0 bases; J trimming: 5 bases; junction bases outside the gene matches: 10. There are 17 residues in the CDR3. DNA for the CDR3: TGTGCCAGCAGCCAAGAGGTTTTCACAGGGGGCCAATATGGCTACACCTTC. As protein: CASSQEVFTGGQYGYTF.

The chain carries TRBV7-8 and TRBJ2-1; a weak D match, TRBD2 (5 bases). The germline V gene has CDR1 SGHVS and CDR2 FQNEAQ. The CDR3 is made up of 15 amino acids. The ends were cut back, 5 bases at V and 1 base at J, with 12 bases in the middle. The CDR3 DNA reads as TGTGCCAGCAGCGTCAAGGAGCGGTCCTACAATGAGCAGTTCTTC. This translates into CASSVKERSYNEQFF.

The chain combines TRBV5-6 with TRBJ2-1, with 14 bases matching TRBD2. V lost 4 bases, J lost 7 bases, and 7 bases stayed unmatched. The CDR3 covers 16 residues. Germline CDR1 reads SGHDT; CDR2 reads YYEEEE. CDR3 loop: CASSGGLAGGGNEQFF. As DNA, the CDR3 is TGTGCCAGCAGCGGAGGACTAGCGGGAGGCGGGAATGAGCAGTTCTTC. Full variable domain (missing parts from reference TRBV5-6 and TRBJ2-1): DAGVTQSPTHLIKTRGQQVTLRCSPKSGHDTVSWYQQALGQGPQFIFQYYEEEERQRGNFPDRFSGHQFPNYSSELNVNALLLGDSALYLCASSGGLAGGGNEQFFGPGTRLTVL.

The chain carries TRBV28 and TRBJ2-1; 12 bases match TRBD2. The trim removed 6 bases at V and 16 bases at J, leaving 7 bases unmatched. The CDR3 has 12 amino acids. Germline-derived CDR1 and CDR2 are MDHEN and SYDVKM. CDR3 in DNA: TGTGCCAGCAGGAAGACTAGCGGGAGCGAATTCTTC. Its protein is CASRKTSGSEFF.

The chain is built from TRBV29-1 and TRBJ1-1, with TRBD1 identical over 11 bases. CDR3 length: 14 residues. Germline lookup yields CDR1 SQVTM and CDR2 ANQGSEA. V shed 3 bases, J shed 4 bases, and the junction held 4 bases outside the gene matches. As DNA, the CDR3 is TGCAGCGTTGAGCCCGGGACAGGGGGCACTGAAGCTTTCTTT. It translates to CSVEPGTGGTEAFF.

The chain has TRBV6-5 and TRBJ1-6, with D maybe TRBD1 (5 bases). This CDR3 comprises 13 residues. Germline-derived CDR1 and CDR2 are MNHEY and SVGAGI. Trimming took off 7 bases at V and 9 bases at J, with 13 bases between the two ends. CDR3 protein: CASTGLYGSPLHF. CDR3 nucleotide sequence: TGTGCCAGCACAGGGCTCTATGGTTCACCCCTCCACTTT.

The rearrangement joins TRBV7-8 to TRBJ2-6; perhaps TRBD2 as D (6 bases). V dropped 5 bases and J dropped 0 bases, with 17 bases sitting between them. Germline V gene sequence: CDR1 SGHVS, CDR2 FQNEAQ. The CDR3 is made up of 18 amino acids. The CDR3 nucleotides read TGTGCCAGCAGCCTGCTTGCCGGGGGAAGCTCTGGGGCCAACGTCCTGACTTTC. Its protein is CASSLLAGGSSGANVLTF. The entire variable domain, with the rest obtained from reference TRBV7-8 and TRBJ2-6, is as follows: GAGVSQSPRYKVAKRGQDVALRCDPISGHVSLFWYQQALGQGPEFLTYFQNEAQLDKSGLPSDRFFAERPEGSVSTLKIQRTQQEDSAVYLCASSLLAGGSSGANVLTFGAGSRLTVL.

The chain uses TRBV10-3 and TRBJ2-2, with TRBD2 matching 10 bases. Germline V gene lookup returns CDR1 ENHRY and CDR2 SYGVKD. This CDR3 comprises 17 residues. Trimming removed 4 bases from V and 3 bases from J; junction bases left unmatched: 8. The CDR3 DNA is TGTGCCATCAGTGCTGGAACTAGCGGGATCCACACCGGGGAGCTGTTTTTT. It is translated as CAISAGTSGIHTGELFF.

The chain joins TRBV6-2 or TRBV6-3 to TRBJ2-4; a weak D match, TRBD1 (6 bases). Trimming took 2 bases from V and 1 from J, leaving 21 bases between them. From germline, CDR1 is MNHEY and CDR2 SVGEGT. CDR3 size: 19 residues. DNA of the CDR3: TGTGCCAGCAGTTACCCCCCAGGGGAAAATAGGAGGGCCAAAAACATTCAGTACTTC. Protein: CASSYPPGENRRAKNIQYF.

This chain uses TRBV4-1 with TRBJ1-6; TRBD1 aligns across 7 bases. CDR1 is MGHRA and CDR2 is YSYEKL in the germline V gene. Trimming took 4 bases from V and 7 from J; bases not matched to a gene: 10. This CDR3 contains 16 residues. CDR3 DNA: TGCGCCAGCAGCCTACCTTCCGGGACAGTGAATTCACCCCTCCACTTT. It codes for CASSLPSGTVNSPLHF.

CDR3 residues: CASSESRGREKLFF. The CDR3 DNA sequence: TGCGCCAGCAGTGAAAGCCGCGGGCGGGAAAAACTGTTTTTT. The chain joins TRBV10-1 to TRBJ1-4; no reliable D call. Trimming removed 3 bases at V and 8 bases at J, with 13 bases between. The CDR3 runs 14 residues. Germline V gives CDR1 WNHNN, CDR2 SYGVQD (reference sequence).

As for this clone: Other DNA variants within this sample encode the same CDR3. The DNA for the CDR3 is TGTGCCAGCTCACCGGGACTAGCGGACAATGAGCAGTTCTTC. It translates to CASSPGLADNEQFF. V gene TRBV18 combines with J gene TRBJ2-1; 11 nucleotides match TRBD2. The CDR3 sequence is 14 residues long. V trimming: 3 bases; J trimming: 5 bases; junction bases outside the gene matches: 0. CDR1 and CDR2 from the germline V gene are KGHSH and LQKENI.

The CDR3 bases are TGTGCCAGCAGCTTAGGCTTTGAAGGGGTTGATCAGCCCCAGCATTTT. Encoded protein: CASSLGFEGVDQPQHF. The J gene is TRBJ1-5, the V gene TRBV13; D is possibly TRBD1 (5 bases). From germline, CDR1 is PRHDT and CDR2 FYEKMQ (reference sequence). CDR3 length: 16 residues. Between the trimmed V and J ends, which lost 0 bases and 5 bases, there was a span of 14 bases.

The rearrangement links TRBV9 to TRBJ2-5; 11 nucleotides match TRBD2. V was pared by 1 base and J by 7 bases, with 9 bases of the junction left unmatched. CDR3 size: 16 residues. CDR1 and CDR2 from the germline V gene are SGDLS and YYNGEE. In DNA form, the CDR3 reads TGTGCCAGCAGCGTATTAACTAGCGGGGGCCTAGGGACCCAGTACTTC. Translated, it gives CASSVLTSGGLGTQYF.

In its sample, this clone was seen once. V gene TRBV28 combines with J gene TRBJ1-6; TRBD1 matches at 7 bases. This CDR3 contains 14 residues. V was clipped by 2 bases and J by 9 bases; unmatched bases: 4. CDR1 and CDR2 from the germline V gene are MDHEN and SYDVKM. The CDR3 reads CASSLGTVFSPLHF. The CDR3 bases are TGTGCCAGCAGTTTAGGGACAGTATTTTCACCCCTCCACTTT.

The chain recombines TRBV6-6 with TRBJ1-6; D not resolved. Trimming took off 10 bases at V and 6 bases at J, with 19 bases between the two ends. In germline, CDR1 is MNHNY, CDR2 SVGAGI (reference sequence). This CDR3 region has 15 residues. The CDR3 loop reads CATWWEGRSNSPLHF. The DNA of the CDR3 is TGTGCCACATGGTGGGAGGGCAGGAGTAATTCACCCCTCCACTTT.